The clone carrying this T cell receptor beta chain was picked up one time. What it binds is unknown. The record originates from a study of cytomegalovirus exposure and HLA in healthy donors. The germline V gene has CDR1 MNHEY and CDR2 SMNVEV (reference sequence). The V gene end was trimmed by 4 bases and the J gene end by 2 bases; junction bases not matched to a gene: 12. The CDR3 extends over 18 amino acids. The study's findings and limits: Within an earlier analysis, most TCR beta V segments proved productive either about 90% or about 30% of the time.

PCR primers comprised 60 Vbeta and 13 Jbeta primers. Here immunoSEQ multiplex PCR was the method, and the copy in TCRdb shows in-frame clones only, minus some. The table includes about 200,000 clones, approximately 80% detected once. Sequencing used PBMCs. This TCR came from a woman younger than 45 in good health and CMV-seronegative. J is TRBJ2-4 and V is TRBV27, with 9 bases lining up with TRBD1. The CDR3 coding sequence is TGTGCCAGCAGTTCCATTGGGGGACAGGGTCTTTCCAAAAACATTCAGTACTTC. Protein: CASSSIGGQGLSKNIQYF.